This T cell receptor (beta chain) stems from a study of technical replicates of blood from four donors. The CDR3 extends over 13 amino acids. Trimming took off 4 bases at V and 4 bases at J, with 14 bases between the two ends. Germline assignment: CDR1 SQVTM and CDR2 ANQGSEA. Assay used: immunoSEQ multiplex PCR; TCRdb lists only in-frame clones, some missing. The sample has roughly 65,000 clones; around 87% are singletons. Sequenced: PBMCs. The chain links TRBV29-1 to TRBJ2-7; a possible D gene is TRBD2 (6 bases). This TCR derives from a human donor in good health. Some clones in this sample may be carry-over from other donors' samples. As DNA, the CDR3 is TGCAGCGTTGTGGGGGGAGGACGGTACGAGCAGTACTTC. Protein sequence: CSVVGGGRYEQYF.